A selection of T cell receptor beta chains follows, all from one sample in a study of identical twins. TCRdb re-called the 5' RACE reads with MiXCR, one entry per CDR3 protein. Of hundreds of thousands of distinct CDR3 sequences in the sample, over 20% are singletons; the top ten hold about 4.3%. These data also featured in a second study, about T cells expressing NK-cell markers.

Sequencing was carried out using PBMCs. These receptor sequences come from a woman between 18 and 30 years old in good health. Both conserved end residues are part of each CDR3. D genes are given only for firm matches. Clone size is not always given. Where it is, it says once, few, many or a class for expanded clones.

few,TRBJ2-7,TRBD1,TRBV5-1,CASSEATGSSYEQYF,TGCGCCAGCAGCGAAGCGACAGGGTCGTCATACGAGCAGTACTTC
-,TRBJ2-5,-,TRBV6-5,CASSYPSTGQETQYF,TGTGCCAGCAGTTACCCATCGACAGGCCAAGAGACCCAGTACTTC
-,TRBJ2-3,TRBD2,TRBV24-1,CATSDSGLASDTQYF,TGTGCCACCAGTGATTCCGGACTAGCGTCAGATACGCAGTATTTT
few,TRBJ2-2,TRBD2,TRBV20-1,CSARTSGYTGELFF,TGCAGTGCTAGAACTAGCGGCTACACCGGGGAGCTGTTTTTT
-,TRBJ1-3,-,TRBV6-5,CASSYSSRSGNTIYF,TGTGCCAGCAGTTACTCAAGTCGCTCTGGAAACACCATATATTTT
-,TRBJ1-2,-,TRBV10-1,CASRPTDSTPNYGYTF,TGCGCCAGCAGACCGACTGACAGTACTCCGAACTATGGCTACACCTTC
many,TRBJ2-1,TRBD2,TRBV3-1,CASSLPGGNEQFF,TGTGCCAGCAGCCTCCCGGGGGGGAACGAGCAGTTCTTC
few,TRBJ2-7,-,TRBV6-1,CASSTSTGGEQYF,TGTGCCAGCAGTACGTCAACAGGTGGAGAGCAGTACTTC
-,TRBJ2-1,TRBD2,TRBV20-1,CSAPPGTRNEQFF,TGCAGTGCCCCCCCCGGGACTAGAAATGAGCAGTTCTTC
many,TRBJ2-1,-,TRBV7-2,CASGGRPGWGEQFF,TGTGCCAGCGGGGGAAGACCGGGTTGGGGTGAGCAGTTCTTC
many,TRBJ2-7,TRBD1,TRBV9,CASTKTGSSYEQYF,TGTGCCAGCACCAAGACAGGGAGCTCCTACGAGCAGTACTTC
few,TRBJ2-7,TRBD1,TRBV20-1,CSARRLGQGVDEQYF,TGCAGTGCTAGAAGGCTCGGACAGGGGGTCGACGAGCAGTACTTC
-,TRBJ2-7,TRBD2,TRBV5-1,CASSYGPGLGAYEQYF,TGCGCCAGCAGCTACGGACCGGGACTAGGGGCCTACGAGCAGTACTTC
few,TRBJ2-7,-,TRBV7-2,CASGTGYGYEQYF,TGTGCCAGCGGTACAGGGTATGGCTACGAGCAGTACTTC